The clone carrying this T cell receptor (beta chain) has just a few counts. A second PCR of about 6 to 12 cycles used a sample-barcoded 5' primer and a J-beta primer mix. TCRdb independently ran MiXCR on the 5' RACE reads; one entry per CDR3 protein. The sample holds more than 1.4 million distinct CDR3 sequences, approximately 40% seen once. These data originate in a study of blood T cells in healthy people across ages. Germline V CDR1 and CDR2: SGHTA, FQGTGA. Trimming left V 2 bases short and J 0 bases short, with 13 bases between. CDR3 length: 16 amino acids. Isolation recovered at least 6.5 million PBMCs from every sample.

Source material: blood. This sequence originates from a woman aged 18-30 years in good health. The genes are TRBV7-3 and TRBJ2-5; a weak D match, TRBD2 (6 bases). The DNA for the CDR3 is TGTGCCAGCAGCTTAGGGCCTAGCGAGTACCAAGAGACCCAGTACTTC. It yields the protein CASSLGPSEYQETQYF.